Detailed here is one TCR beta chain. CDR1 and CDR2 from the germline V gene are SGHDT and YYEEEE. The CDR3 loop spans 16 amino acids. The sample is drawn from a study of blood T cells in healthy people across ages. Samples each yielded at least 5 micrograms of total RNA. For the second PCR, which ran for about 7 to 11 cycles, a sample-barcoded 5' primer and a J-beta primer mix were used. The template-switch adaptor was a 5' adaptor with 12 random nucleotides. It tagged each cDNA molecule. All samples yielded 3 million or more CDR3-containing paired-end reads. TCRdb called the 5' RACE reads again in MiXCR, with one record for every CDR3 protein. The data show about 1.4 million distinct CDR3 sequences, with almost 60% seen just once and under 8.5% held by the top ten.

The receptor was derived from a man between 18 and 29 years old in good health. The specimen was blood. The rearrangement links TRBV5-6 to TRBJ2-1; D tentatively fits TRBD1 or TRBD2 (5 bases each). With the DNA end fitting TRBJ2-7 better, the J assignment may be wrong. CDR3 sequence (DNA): TGTGCCAGCAGCTTTTATAGCGTGGGGACCTACAATGAGCAGTACTTC. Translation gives CASSFYSVGTYNEQYF.